The subject of this entry is one TCR beta chain. The antigen it binds to is not known. Base quality data are lacking; no much larger clone is found one base away. The donors were healthy, HIV-negative adults who had no recently reported acute infections or vaccinations. Only Caucasian adults living in Nashville, Tennessee, USA were represented among the donors. CD4+ T cells were enriched by magnetic negative selection, after which naive cells were positively selected on CD45RA and the negative fraction was taken as the memory subset. Blood was collected by leukapheresis, and PBMCs were isolated by Ficoll-Histopaque density gradient centrifugation and then cryopreserved in liquid nitrogen vapor phase. Analytical flow cytometry was used to check the purity and quantity of each magnetically sorted T cell population. From each sorted fraction, genomic DNA was isolated and quantified by UV absorbance on a Nanodrop 2000c.

From the cysteine through the phenylalanine, the CDR3 covers 16 amino acids. Just the 48-base CDR3 DNA is kept, in frame starting at base 1. Taken from the germline V gene, the CDR1 and CDR2 loops are SGHTA and FQGTGA. The junction carries 17 bases between V and J, which are trimmed by 1 base and 5 bases respectively. TCR CDR3 regions were amplified from genomic DNA by multiplex PCR using the deep immunoSEQ assay. Genomic DNA extracted from each cell subset was distributed evenly over all wells of several immunoSEQ 96-well plates, and each plate served as one replicate. Each replicate PCR for sorted subsets received approximately 200 ng genomic DNA, equal to about 29,000 T cell genomes. The purified libraries were quantified using a Qubit 3.0 fluorometer, sized with a Bioanalyzer 2100, and then quantified again using the KAPA Library Quantification kit. Every immunoSEQ 96-well plate was sequenced on a dedicated single-read 150-cycle Illumina NextSeq 550 flow cell. In the original analysis: Because the immunoSEQ output held only junctional sequences and lacked quality scores, the filtering could not match the filtering applied to full-length reads. Sequences were annotated with PyIR, a Python wrapper for IgBLAST v1.9, using IMGT germline references to assign V/J genes and CDR3. Reads with weak V/J assignments (E-value above 1e-6), missing CDR3, stop codons, out-of-frame junctions, or ambiguous translated residues were removed. A V3J clonotype was defined by an identical inferred V gene, J gene, and CDR3 amino acid sequence. The percentage overlap between two repertoires was calculated by dividing the number of shared unique clonotypes by the size of the smaller repertoire. RTK rarefaction, the Chao1 estimator, and Recon v2.1 estimates of unobserved clonotypes were used to assess repertoire richness. For all TCRbeta clonotypes obtained by the gDNA method from a few donors, generation probabilities were computed with OLGA. The immuneACCESS repertoire file appears here via TCRdb, limited to in-frame rearrangements. These files lack a portion of the clones; in checked studies, under half of the deficit traces to unresolved V genes, and the cause of the others is not known. The DNA was the basis for D and trimming; V, J and clone size are from that table. In this sample the table shows 2,500,000 or so clones, approximately 93% of which occur a single time. Together, the top ten hold about 0.38% of the sample.

This sample was taken from a study of shared clonotypes between healthy human individuals (TCRdb year 2020). Broadly, across the study: The cohort included three men and two women between 18 and 49 years of age. To increase sequencing depth and limit assay-specific biases, TCR repertoire library preparation and sequencing were carried out by different laboratories using diverse techniques. Per donor, three plates each were used for CD4 naive and CD4 memory, two for CD8 naive, and one for CD8 memory. Between about 0.8 and 9 billion PBMCs per donor were obtained by leukapheresis. The study deeply sequenced blood TCR repertoires of five healthy adults to estimate repertoire size and the extent of clonotype sharing between individuals.

Results and caveats for the whole study, not just this receptor: The small number of donors limited the genetic and exposure-history diversity represented. Even with the large sequencing depth, rarefaction of the sorted-subset datasets indicated that sequencing was incomplete. Sharing across four donors was observed for 4.5% to 6.5% of naive CD4, over 3% of naive CD8, about 2.3% of memory CD4, and approximately 0.41% of memory CD8 clonotypes. Higher generation probabilities were observed for clonotypes shared by all four sorted-subset donors than for non-shared clonotypes. Sampling was restricted to blood, and TCR repertoires in tissue are likely to differ from TCR repertoires in blood. Pairwise subsampling led to the expectation that sequencing depth would affect the degree of clonotype sharing among donors. Naive subsets generally had larger estimated clonotype richness than memory subsets did.

The clonotype originates from a man in his late teens or twenties in good health. Some clones in this sample may be carry-over from other donors' samples. Sequences were obtained from naive CD4+ T cells from PBMCs. In light of the paper, this sample's cell subset or site label describes: CD45RA+ positively selected. The chain links TRBV7-3 with TRBJ2-5, and possibly TRBD2, on 6 matching bases. The CDR3 protein is CASSLNPAGRGETQYF. The DNA sequence follows: TGTGCCAGCAGCTTAAACCCCGCGGGGCGAGGGGAGACCCAGTACTTC.